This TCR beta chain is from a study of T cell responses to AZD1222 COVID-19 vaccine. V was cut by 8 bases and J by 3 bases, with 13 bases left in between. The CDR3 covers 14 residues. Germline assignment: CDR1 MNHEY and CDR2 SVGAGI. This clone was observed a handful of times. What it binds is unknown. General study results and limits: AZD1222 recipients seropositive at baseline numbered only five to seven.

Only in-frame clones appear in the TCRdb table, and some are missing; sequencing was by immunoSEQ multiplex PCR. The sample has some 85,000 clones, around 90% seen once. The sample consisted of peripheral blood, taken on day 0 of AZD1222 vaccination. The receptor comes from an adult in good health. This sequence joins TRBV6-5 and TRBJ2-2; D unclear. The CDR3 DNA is TGTGCCAGCCGCTTAGAATTGGACACCGGGGAGCTGTTTTTT. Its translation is CASRLELDTGELFF.